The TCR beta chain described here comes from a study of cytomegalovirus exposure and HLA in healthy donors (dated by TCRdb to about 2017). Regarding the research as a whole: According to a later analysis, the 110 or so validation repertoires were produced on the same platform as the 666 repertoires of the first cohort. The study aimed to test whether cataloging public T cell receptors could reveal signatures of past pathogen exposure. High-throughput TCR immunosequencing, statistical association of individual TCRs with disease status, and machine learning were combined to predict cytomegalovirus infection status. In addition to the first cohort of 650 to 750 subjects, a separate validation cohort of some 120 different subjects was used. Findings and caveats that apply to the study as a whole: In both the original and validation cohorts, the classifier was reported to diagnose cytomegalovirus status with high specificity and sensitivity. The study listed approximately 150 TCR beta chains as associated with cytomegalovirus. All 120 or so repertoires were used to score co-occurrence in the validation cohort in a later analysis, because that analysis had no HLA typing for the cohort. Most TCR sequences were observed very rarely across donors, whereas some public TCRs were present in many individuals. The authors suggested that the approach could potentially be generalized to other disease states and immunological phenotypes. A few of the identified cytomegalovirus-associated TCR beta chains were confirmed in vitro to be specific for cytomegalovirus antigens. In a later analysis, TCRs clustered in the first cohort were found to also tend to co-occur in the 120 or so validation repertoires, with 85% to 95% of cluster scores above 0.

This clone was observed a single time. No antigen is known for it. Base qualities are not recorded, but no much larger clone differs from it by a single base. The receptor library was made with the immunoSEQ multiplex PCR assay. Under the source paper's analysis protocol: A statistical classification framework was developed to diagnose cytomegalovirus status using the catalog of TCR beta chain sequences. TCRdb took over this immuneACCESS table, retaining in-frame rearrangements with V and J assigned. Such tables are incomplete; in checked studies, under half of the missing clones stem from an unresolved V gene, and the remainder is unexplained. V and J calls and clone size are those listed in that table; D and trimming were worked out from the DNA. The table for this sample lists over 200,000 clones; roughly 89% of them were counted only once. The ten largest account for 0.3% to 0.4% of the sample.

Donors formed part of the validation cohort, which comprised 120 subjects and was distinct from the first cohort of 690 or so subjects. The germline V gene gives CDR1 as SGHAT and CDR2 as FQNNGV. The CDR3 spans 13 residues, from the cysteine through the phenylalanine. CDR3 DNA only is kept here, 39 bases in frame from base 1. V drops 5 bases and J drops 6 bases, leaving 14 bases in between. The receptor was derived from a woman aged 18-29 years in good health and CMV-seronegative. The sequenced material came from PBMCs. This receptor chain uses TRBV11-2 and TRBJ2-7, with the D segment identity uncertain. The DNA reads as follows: TGTGCCAGCAGCCCCTTAGTCTTTGGCGAGCAGTACTTC. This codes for CASSPLVFGEQYF.